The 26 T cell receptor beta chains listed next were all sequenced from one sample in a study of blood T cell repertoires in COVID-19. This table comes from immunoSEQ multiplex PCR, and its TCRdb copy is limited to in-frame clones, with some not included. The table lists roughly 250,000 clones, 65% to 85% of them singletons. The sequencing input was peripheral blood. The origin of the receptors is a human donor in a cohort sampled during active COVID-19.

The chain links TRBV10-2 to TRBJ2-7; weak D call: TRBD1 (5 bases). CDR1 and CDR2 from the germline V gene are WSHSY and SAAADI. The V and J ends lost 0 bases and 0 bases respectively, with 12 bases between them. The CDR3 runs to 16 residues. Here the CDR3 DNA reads TGCGCCAGCAGTGAGTCAAGGGGCCCCAGCTCCTACGAGCAGTACTTC. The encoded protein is CASSESRGPSSYEQYF.

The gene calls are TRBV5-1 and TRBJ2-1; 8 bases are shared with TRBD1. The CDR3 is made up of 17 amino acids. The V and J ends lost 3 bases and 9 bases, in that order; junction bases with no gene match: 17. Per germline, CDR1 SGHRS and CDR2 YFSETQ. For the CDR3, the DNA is TGCGCCAGCAGCTCTCGGTTTGGGACAGGCACCTTACGTGAGCAGTTCTTC. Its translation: CASSSRFGTGTLREQFF.

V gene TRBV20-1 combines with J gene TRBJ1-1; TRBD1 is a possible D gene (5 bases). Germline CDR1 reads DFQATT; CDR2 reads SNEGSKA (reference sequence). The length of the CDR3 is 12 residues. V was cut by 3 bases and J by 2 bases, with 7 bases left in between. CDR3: CSASDSNTEAFF. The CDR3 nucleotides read TGCAGTGCTAGTGACAGTAACACTGAAGCTTTCTTT.

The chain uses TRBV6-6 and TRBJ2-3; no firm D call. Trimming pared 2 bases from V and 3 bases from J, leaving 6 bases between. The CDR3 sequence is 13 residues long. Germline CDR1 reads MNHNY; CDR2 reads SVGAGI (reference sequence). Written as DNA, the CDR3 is TGTGCCAGCAGTTACAAACGGACAGATACGCAGTATTTT. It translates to CASSYKRTDTQYF.

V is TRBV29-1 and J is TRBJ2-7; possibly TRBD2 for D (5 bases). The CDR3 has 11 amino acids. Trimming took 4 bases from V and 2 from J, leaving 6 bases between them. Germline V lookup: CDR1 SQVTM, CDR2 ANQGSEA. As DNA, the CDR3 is TGCAGCGTTGTAGCGACCTACGAGCAGTACTTC. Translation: CSVVATYEQYF.

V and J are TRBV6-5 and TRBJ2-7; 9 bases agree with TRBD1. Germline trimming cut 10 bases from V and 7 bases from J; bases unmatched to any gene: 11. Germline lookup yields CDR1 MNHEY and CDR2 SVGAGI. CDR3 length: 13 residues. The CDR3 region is CATDRDRVGEQYF. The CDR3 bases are TGTGCCACCGACCGGGACAGGGTCGGTGAGCAGTACTTC.

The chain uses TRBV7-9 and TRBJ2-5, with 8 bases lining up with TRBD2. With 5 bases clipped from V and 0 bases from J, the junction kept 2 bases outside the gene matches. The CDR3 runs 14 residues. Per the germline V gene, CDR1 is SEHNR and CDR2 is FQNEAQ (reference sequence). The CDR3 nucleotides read TGTGCCAGCAGCAGGGGACTAGACCAAGAGACCCAGTACTTC. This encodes CASSRGLDQETQYF.

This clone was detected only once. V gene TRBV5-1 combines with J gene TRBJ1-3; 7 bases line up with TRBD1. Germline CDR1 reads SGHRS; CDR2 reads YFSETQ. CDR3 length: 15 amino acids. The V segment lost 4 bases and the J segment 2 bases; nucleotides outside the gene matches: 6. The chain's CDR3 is CASSTLTGTGNTIYF. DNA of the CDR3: TGCGCCAGCAGCACCTTGACAGGGACTGGAAACACCATATATTTT.

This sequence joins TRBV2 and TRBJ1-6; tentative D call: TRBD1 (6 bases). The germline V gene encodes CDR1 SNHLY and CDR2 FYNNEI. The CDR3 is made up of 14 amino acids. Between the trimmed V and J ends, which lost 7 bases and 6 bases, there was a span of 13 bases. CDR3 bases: TGTGCCAGCATGAGAACAGGGCCTAATTCACCCCTCCACTTT. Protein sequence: CASMRTGPNSPLHF. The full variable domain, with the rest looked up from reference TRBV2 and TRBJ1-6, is EPEVTQTPSHQVTQMGQEVILRCVPISNHLYFYWYRQILGQKVEFLVSFYNNEISEKSEIFDDQFSVERPDGSNFTLKIRSTKLEDSAMYFCASMRTGPNSPLHFGNGTRLTVT.

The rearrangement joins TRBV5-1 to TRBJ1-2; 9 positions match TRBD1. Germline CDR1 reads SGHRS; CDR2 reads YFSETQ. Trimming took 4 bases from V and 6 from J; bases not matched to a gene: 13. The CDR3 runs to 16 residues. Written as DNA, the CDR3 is TGCGCCAGCAGCCTCGATGGGGGACAGGGTACCGATGGCTACACCTTC. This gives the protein CASSLDGGQGTDGYTF.

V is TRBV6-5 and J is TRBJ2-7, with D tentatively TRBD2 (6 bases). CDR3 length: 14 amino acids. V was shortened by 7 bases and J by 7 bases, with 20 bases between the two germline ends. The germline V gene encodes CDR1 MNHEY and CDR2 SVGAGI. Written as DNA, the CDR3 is TGTGCCAGCACTGGAACTAGCCTGTCGGGTGAGCAGTACTTC. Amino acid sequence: CASTGTSLSGEQYF.

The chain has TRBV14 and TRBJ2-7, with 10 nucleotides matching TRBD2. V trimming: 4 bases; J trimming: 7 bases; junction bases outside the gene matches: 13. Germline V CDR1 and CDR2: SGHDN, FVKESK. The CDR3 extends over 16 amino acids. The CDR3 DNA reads TGTGCCAGCAGCCCCGCCATTCTAGCGGGAGTTAGAGAGCAGTACTTC. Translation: CASSPAILAGVREQYF.

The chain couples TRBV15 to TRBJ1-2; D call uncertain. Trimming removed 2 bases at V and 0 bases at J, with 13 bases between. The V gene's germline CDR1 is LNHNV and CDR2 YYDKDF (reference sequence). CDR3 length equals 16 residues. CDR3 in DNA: TGTGCCACCAGCAGATCCCCTGATAGAGCTAACTATGGCTACACCTTC. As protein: CATSRSPDRANYGYTF.

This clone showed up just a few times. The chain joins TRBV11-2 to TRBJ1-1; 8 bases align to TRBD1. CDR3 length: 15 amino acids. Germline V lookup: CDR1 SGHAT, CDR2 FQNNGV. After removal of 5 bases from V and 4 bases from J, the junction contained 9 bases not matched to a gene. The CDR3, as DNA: TGTGCCAGCAGCGCTCTCAGGGGGCAGGTCACTGAAGCTTTCTTT. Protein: CASSALRGQVTEAFF.

The CDR3 nucleotides read TGTGCCAGCAGCTCAGCATACGGGGCACAGGGGACCTACAATGAGCAGTTCTTC. Encoded protein: CASSSAYGAQGTYNEQFF. The V call is TRBV7-2, the J call TRBJ2-1, with 7 bases identical to TRBD1. V was pared by 4 bases and J by 2 bases, with 14 bases of the junction left unmatched. Germline V gene sequence: CDR1 SGHTA, CDR2 FQGNSA. The CDR3 has 18 residues.

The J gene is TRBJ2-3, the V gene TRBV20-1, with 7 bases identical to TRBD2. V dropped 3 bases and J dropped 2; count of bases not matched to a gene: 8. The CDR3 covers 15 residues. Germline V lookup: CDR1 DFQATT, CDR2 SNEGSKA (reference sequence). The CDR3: CSASFKAGPTDTQYF. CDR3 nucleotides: TGCAGTGCTAGTTTTAAAGCGGGGCCCACAGATACGCAGTATTTT.

The CDR3 reads CASRRGSQETQYF. The CDR3 bases are TGCGCCAGCAGAAGGGGATCCCAAGAGACCCAGTACTTC. The chain combines TRBV10-2 with TRBJ2-5; D may be TRBD1 (5 bases). This CDR3 has 13 amino acids. Germline V gene sequence: CDR1 WSHSY, CDR2 SAAADI. Trimming took 6 bases from V and 1 from J, leaving 9 bases between them.

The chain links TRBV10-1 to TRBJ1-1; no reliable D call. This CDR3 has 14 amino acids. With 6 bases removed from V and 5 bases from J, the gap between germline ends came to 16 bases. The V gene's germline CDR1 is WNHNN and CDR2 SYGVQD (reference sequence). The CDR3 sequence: CASSLSTGGTEAFF. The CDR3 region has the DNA TGCGCCAGCAGCCTATCCACCGGAGGTACTGAAGCTTTCTTT.

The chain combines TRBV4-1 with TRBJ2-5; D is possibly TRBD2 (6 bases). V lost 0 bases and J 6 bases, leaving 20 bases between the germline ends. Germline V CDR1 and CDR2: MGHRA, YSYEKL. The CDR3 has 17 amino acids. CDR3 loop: CASSQDPSGEARKTQYF. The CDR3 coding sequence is TGCGCCAGCAGCCAAGATCCTTCTGGGGAGGCCCGAAAGACCCAGTACTTC.

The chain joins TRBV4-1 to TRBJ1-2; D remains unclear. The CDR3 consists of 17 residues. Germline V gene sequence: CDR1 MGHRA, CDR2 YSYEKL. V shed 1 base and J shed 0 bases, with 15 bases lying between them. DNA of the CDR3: TGCGCCAGCAGCCAAGTAAAGGAGGCGGACCCTAACTATGGCTACACCTTC. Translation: CASSQVKEADPNYGYTF.

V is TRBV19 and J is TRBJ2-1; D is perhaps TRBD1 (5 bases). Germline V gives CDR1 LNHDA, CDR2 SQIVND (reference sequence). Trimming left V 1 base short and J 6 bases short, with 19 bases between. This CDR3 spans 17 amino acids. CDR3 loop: CASSIGGGRGGINEQFF. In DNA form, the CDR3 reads TGTGCCAGTAGTATAGGGGGCGGCCGAGGTGGTATCAATGAGCAGTTCTTC.

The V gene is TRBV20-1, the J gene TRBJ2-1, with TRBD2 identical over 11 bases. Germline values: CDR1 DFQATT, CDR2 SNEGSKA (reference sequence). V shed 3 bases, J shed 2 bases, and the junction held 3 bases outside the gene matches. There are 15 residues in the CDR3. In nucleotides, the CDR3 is TGCAGTGCTAGTGTGACTAGCGGGACCTACAATGAGCAGTTCTTC. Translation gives CSASVTSGTYNEQFF.

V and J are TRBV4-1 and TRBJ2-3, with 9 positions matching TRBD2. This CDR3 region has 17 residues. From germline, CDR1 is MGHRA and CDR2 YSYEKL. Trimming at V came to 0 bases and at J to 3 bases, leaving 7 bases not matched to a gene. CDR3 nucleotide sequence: TGCGCCAGCAGCCAAGATGGGGCGGGGGGGCGGACAGATACGCAGTATTTT. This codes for CASSQDGAGGRTDTQYF.

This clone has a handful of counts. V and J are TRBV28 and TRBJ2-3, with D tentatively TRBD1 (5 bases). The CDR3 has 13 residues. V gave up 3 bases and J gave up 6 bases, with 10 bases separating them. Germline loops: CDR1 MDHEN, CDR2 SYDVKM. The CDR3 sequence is CASSLTGADTQYF. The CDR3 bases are TGTGCCAGCAGTTTGACTGGGGCGGATACGCAGTATTTT.

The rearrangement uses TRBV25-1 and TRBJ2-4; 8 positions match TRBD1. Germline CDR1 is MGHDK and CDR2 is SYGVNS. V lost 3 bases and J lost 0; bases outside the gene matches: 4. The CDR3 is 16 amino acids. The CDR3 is CASSDTGGLAKNIQYF. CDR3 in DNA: TGTGCCAGCAGTGATACAGGGGGTCTAGCCAAAAACATTCAGTACTTC.

CDR3 region: CASSYLAGEDTQYF. Here the CDR3 DNA reads TGTGCCAGCAGTTACTTGGCAGGGGAAGATACGCAGTATTTT. The chain joins TRBV6-5 to TRBJ2-3, with D possibly TRBD1 on 6 matching bases. The V and J ends lost 1 base and 5 bases respectively, with 10 bases between them. Germline CDR1 MNHEY, CDR2 SVGAGI. CDR3 length: 14 amino acids.